The 30 T cell receptor beta chains reported below all come from one sample, sequenced in a study of human T cells and chemical hapten exposure. Time point denoted: pre-sensitization, week 0. The treatment here: therapeutic diphenylcyclopropenone sensitization with weekly scalp DPC. Using its own MiXCR run on the RACE reads, TCRdb lists one record per CDR3 protein. The repertoire holds fewer than 300,000 distinct CDR3 sequences, with 7.5% to 10% as singletons. This sample comprised whole blood, obtained in connection with sensitization to the hapten diphenylcyclopropenone (DPC). The receptor source for this set is a middle-aged woman with alopecia areata. Some clones in this sample may be carry-over from other donors' samples.

The J gene is TRBJ1-1, the V gene TRBV7-9; tentative D call: TRBD1 (5 bases). This CDR3 contains 16 residues. CDR1 and CDR2 from the germline V gene are SEHNR and FQNEAQ (reference sequence). V was shortened by 5 bases and J by 9 bases, with 25 bases between the two germline ends. CDR3 DNA: TGTGCCAGCAGCCCTCGATCGGGGGTCAGGGCGACGAAAGCTTTCTTT. This sequence encodes CASSPRSGVRATKAFF.

This clonotype was detected only a few times. V usage is TRBV24-1 and J usage is TRBJ1-1, with unresolved D. The germline gives CDR1 KGHDR, CDR2 SFDVKD. This CDR3 is built from 14 residues. Trimming took 3 bases from V and 3 from J, leaving 10 bases between them. CDR3 sequence reads: CATSDPGRDTEAFF. CDR3 bases: TGTGCCACCAGTGATCCCGGACGGGACACTGAAGCTTTCTTT.

This clonotype came up many times. J is TRBJ2-7 and V is TRBV6-2 or TRBV6-3; D might be TRBD2 (6 bases). Germline V gives CDR1 MNHEY, CDR2 SVGEGT. The CDR3 has 15 residues. Trimming stripped 7 bases from V and 2 bases from J, with 18 bases between. The CDR3 protein is CASTKGLAPPYEQYF. The DNA for the CDR3 is TGTGCCAGCACCAAGGGACTCGCACCTCCCTACGAGCAGTACTTC.

This clonotype was seen ten or more times. At one of its ends the junction is not consistent with the germline gene, which may arise from a read error. V is TRBV7-2 and J is TRBJ2-3, with TRBD2 matching over 13 bases. This CDR3 is 16 amino acids long. Germline V gives CDR1 SGHTA, CDR2 FQGNSA. CDR3 sequence: CASSFRGTSGAETQYF. The DNA for the CDR3 is TGTGCCAGCAGCTTCAGGGGGACTAGCGGGGCAGAAACGCAGTATTTT.

This sequence joins TRBV29-1 and TRBJ1-3; no clear D gene. V was pared by 3 bases and J by 0 bases, with 9 bases between. There are 14 residues in the CDR3. Per the germline V gene, CDR1 is SQVTM and CDR2 is ANQGSEA. The CDR3 nucleotides are TGCAGCGTTGATGTCGCGGGCTCTGGAAACACCATATATTTT. Its protein is CSVDVAGSGNTIYF.

This chain connects TRBV21-1 to TRBJ2-1. TRBV21-1 is labeled a pseudogene. The CDR3 has 15 residues. The CDR3 spells CASRKPVESYNEQFF. In nucleotides, the CDR3 is TGTGCCAGCAGGAAGCCGGTAGAATCCTACAATGAGCAGTTCTTC.

There are a few counts of this clonotype. The chain is built from TRBV7-6 and TRBJ2-3, with D unclear. Trimming shortened V by 2 bases and J by 5 bases, and 11 bases separated the two germline ends. CDR1 is SGHVS and CDR2 is FNYEAQ in the germline V gene. The CDR3 spans 14 residues. The CDR3 protein is CASSLNYLLDTQYF. Here the CDR3 DNA reads TGTGCCAGCAGCTTAAATTATCTGCTAGATACGCAGTATTTT.

The V gene is TRBV9, the J gene TRBJ2-5; unclear D gene. The CDR3 has 13 residues. CDR1 is SGDLS, CDR2 YYNGEE, per germline. The V end lost 2 bases, the J end lost 9 bases, and 14 bases lay between the germline ends. The DNA for the CDR3 is TGTGCCAGCAGCGTGGATCCGGGTCGGGCCCAGTACTTC. It translates to CASSVDPGRAQYF.

This clonotype was seen more than once but under ten times. The chain is built from TRBV20-1 and TRBJ2-3; TRBD2 aligns across 9 bases. CDR1 and CDR2 (germline): DFQATT, SNEGSKA (reference sequence). The CDR3 spans 15 residues. V trimming: 3 bases; J trimming: 2 bases; junction bases outside the gene matches: 6. The CDR3 sequence is CSASGAGGPTDTQYF. The DNA for the CDR3 is TGCAGTGCTAGTGGGGCGGGAGGGCCCACAGATACGCAGTATTTT.

Ten or more counts support this clonotype. The chain uses TRBV11-2 and TRBJ2-5, with 11 bases aligning to TRBD2. This CDR3 contains 17 residues. V was clipped by 2 bases and J by 5 bases; unmatched bases: 10. CDR1 is SGHAT, CDR2 FQNNGV, per germline. The CDR3 protein is CASSLSSLAGGFETQYF. The CDR3 DNA sequence: TGTGCCAGCAGCTTATCTAGCCTAGCGGGAGGATTCGAGACCCAGTACTTC.

This clonotype occurred many times. CDR3 sequence reads: CASSLEEMGVLTF. Written as DNA, the CDR3 is TGCGCCAGCAGCTTGGAAGAGATGGGGGTCCTGACTTTC. The rearrangement links TRBV5-1 to TRBJ2-6; D unresolved. The CDR3 contains 13 residues. CDR1 SGHRS and CDR2 YFSETQ come from the germline V gene. Trimming shortened V by 0 bases and J by 13 bases, and 11 bases separated the two germline ends.

This clonotype was counted a few times. V and J are TRBV12-3 or TRBV12-4 and TRBJ2-1, with D possibly TRBD1 on 6 matching bases. V dropped 7 bases and J dropped 5 bases, with 15 bases sitting between them. The CDR3 consists of 14 residues. Written as DNA, the CDR3 is TGTGCCAGCATCAGGGGCGGGTCCCACAATGAGCAGTTCTTC. It encodes CASIRGGSHNEQFF.

This clonotype was observed at least ten times. The chain carries TRBV5-1 and TRBJ2-2; a possible D gene is TRBD2 (5 bases). Germline lookup yields CDR1 SGHRS and CDR2 YFSETQ. CDR3 length equals 16 residues. Trimming pared 0 bases from V and 4 bases from J, leaving 13 bases between. CDR3 region: CASSLGTQAFTGELFF. CDR3 in DNA: TGCGCCAGCAGCTTGGGGACTCAAGCGTTCACCGGGGAGCTGTTTTTT.

V usage is TRBV10-3 and J usage is TRBJ2-1; D perhaps matches TRBD1 (5 bases). Germline V CDR1 and CDR2: ENHRY, SYGVKD. CDR3 length: 13 residues. V lost 3 bases and J 6 bases, leaving 9 bases between the germline ends. The CDR3 coding sequence is TGTGCCATCAGTGAACAGGAAGGCAATGAGCAGTTCTTC. The encoded protein is CAISEQEGNEQFF.

This clonotype was observed a handful of times. The CDR3 nucleotides are TGTGCCAGCAGCACACAGAGGAACTATGGCTACACCTTC. The encoded protein is CASSTQRNYGYTF. V usage is TRBV28 and J usage is TRBJ1-2; D unclear. Trimming removed 6 bases from V and 2 bases from J, with 10 bases in between. The germline V gene encodes CDR1 MDHEN and CDR2 SYDVKM. The CDR3 contains 13 residues.

V is TRBV2 and J is TRBJ2-2; 9 bases line up with TRBD2. Germline loops: CDR1 SNHLY, CDR2 FYNNEI. The CDR3 has 15 residues. V lost 4 bases, J lost 8 bases, and 8 bases stayed unmatched. The DNA for the CDR3 is TGTGCCAGCAGTGTTGTGGCTAGCGGGACGGGGGAGCTGTTTTTT. It encodes CASSVVASGTGELFF. Based on the CDR3 plus reference TRBV2 and TRBJ2-2, the full variable domain is EPEVTQTPSHQVTQMGQEVILRCVPISNHLYFYWYRQILGQKVEFLVSFYNNEISEKSEIFDDQFSVERPDGSNFTLKIRSTKLEDSAMYFCASSVVASGTGELFFGEGSRLTVL.

This clonotype has only a few counts. V usage is TRBV27 and J usage is TRBJ2-1; 8 positions agree with TRBD2. The germline gives CDR1 MNHEY, CDR2 SMNVEV (reference sequence). The V segment lost 4 bases and the J segment 8 bases; nucleotides outside the gene matches: 10. CDR3 size: 15 residues. The CDR3 nucleotides read TGTGCCAGCAGTTCCCTTAGCGGGAAGGGCCATGAGCAGTTCTTC. It yields the protein CASSSLSGKGHEQFF.

This clonotype was seen only a few times. CDR3 region: CASSREEYTEAFF. The CDR3, as DNA: TGTGCCAGCAGTCGGGAGGAGTACACTGAAGCTTTCTTT. This chain connects TRBV6-5 to TRBJ1-1, with D unclear. Germline lookup yields CDR1 MNHEY and CDR2 SVGAGI. The CDR3 runs 13 residues. V lost 5 bases to trimming and J lost 3 bases, with 10 bases between them.

This clonotype has at least ten counts. This chain joins TRBV13 and TRBJ2-3; possible D gene TRBD1, 6 bases. In germline, CDR1 is PRHDT, CDR2 FYEKMQ (reference sequence). There are 13 residues in the CDR3. V lost 9 bases, J lost 1 base, and 11 bases lay in between. Written as DNA, the CDR3 is TGTGCCAGTTCACAGGGCCGCACAGATACGCAGTATTTT. Translation: CASSQGRTDTQYF.

This clonotype came up many times. V usage is TRBV28 and J usage is TRBJ2-3; 13 bases align to TRBD2. Per the germline V gene, CDR1 is MDHEN and CDR2 is SYDVKM. CDR3 size: 15 residues. V trimming: 6 bases; J trimming: 7 bases; junction bases outside the gene matches: 7. CDR3 nucleotide sequence: TGTGCCAGCAGGGGGACTAGCGGGATAATAAATACGCAGTATTTT. Translation gives CASRGTSGIINTQYF.

There are a few counts of this clonotype. V and J are TRBV29-1 and TRBJ2-7; 8 bases map to TRBD1. This CDR3 has 12 residues. Trimming at V came to 6 bases and at J to 2 bases, leaving 3 bases not matched to a gene. CDR1 and CDR2 from the germline V gene are SQVTM and ANQGSEA. This CDR3 reads CSVGQDAYEQYF. CDR3 sequence (DNA): TGCAGCGTGGGACAGGACGCCTACGAGCAGTACTTC.

This clonotype turned up a few times. V usage is TRBV7-9 and J usage is TRBJ2-5; D unclear. CDR1 SEHNR and CDR2 FQNEAQ come from the germline V gene (reference sequence). With 8 bases removed from V and 2 bases from J, the gap between germline ends came to 12 bases. The CDR3 covers 13 residues. The CDR3 region is CASAPSAQETQYF. CDR3 DNA sequence: TGTGCCAGCGCCCCCAGCGCTCAAGAGACCCAGTACTTC.

The genes are TRBV5-1 and TRBJ1-1, with 7 bases fitting TRBD1. V shed 5 bases, J shed 5 bases, and the junction held 18 bases outside the gene matches. This CDR3 is built from 17 residues. CDR1 and CDR2 from the germline V gene are SGHRS and YFSETQ. CDR3 loop: CASSQDRPADLGTEAFF. The CDR3 region has the DNA TGCGCCAGCAGTCAGGACAGGCCTGCGGATTTGGGTACTGAAGCTTTCTTT.

This clonotype was picked up many times. The V call is TRBV20-1, the J call TRBJ2-2; D is unclear. Trimming took 3 bases from V and 7 from J, leaving 12 bases between them. There are 13 residues in the CDR3. The germline V gene encodes CDR1 DFQATT and CDR2 SNEGSKA (reference sequence). This CDR3 is CSARLRWGGELFF. Here the CDR3 DNA reads TGCAGTGCTAGGCTCAGGTGGGGCGGGGAGCTGTTTTTT.

In its sample, this clonotype was seen a few times. A single base separates this from a much larger clone, so it may be a read error. V and J are TRBV12-3 or TRBV12-4 and TRBJ2-6, with D possibly being TRBD2 (6 bases). This CDR3 region has 15 residues. Trimming removed 4 bases from V and 0 bases from J, with 7 bases in between. CDR3 nucleotide sequence: TGTGCCAGCAGTTCCGGGGGCTCTGGGGCCAACGTCCTGACTTTC. Translated: CASSSGGSGANVLTF.

V is TRBV3-1 and J is TRBJ2-7; D gene uncertain. Per the germline V gene, CDR1 is LGHDT and CDR2 is YNNKEL (reference sequence). The V and J ends lost 3 bases and 0 bases respectively, with 15 bases between them. The CDR3 has 16 amino acids. The CDR3 DNA is TGTGCCAGCAGCCAGGCCTTTGGCCCCCGCTCCTACGAGCAGTACTTC. Encoded protein: CASSQAFGPRSYEQYF.

The chain recombines TRBV12-3 or TRBV12-4 with TRBJ1-5; D is possibly TRBD1 (5 bases). The CDR3 sequence is 13 residues long. V lost 6 bases, J lost 2 bases, and 8 bases lay in between. Here the CDR3 DNA reads TGTGCCAGCAGACCGACAGGCAATCAGCCCCAGCATTTT. It translates to CASRPTGNQPQHF.

This clonotype was seen many times. The rearrangement links TRBV10-3 to TRBJ2-5, with a possible D match to TRBD1 (5 bases). Trimming cost V 7 bases and J 2 bases, with 11 bases left between them. Germline loops: CDR1 ENHRY, CDR2 SYGVKD. CDR3 length equals 13 residues. CDR3 DNA: TGTGCCATCACGCCAGGGTTACAAGAGACCCAGTACTTC. This encodes CAITPGLQETQYF.

CDR3 in amino acids: CASSSRAGATNEQFF. In nucleotides, the CDR3 is TGTGCCAGCAGCTCTCGAGCGGGAGCTACTAATGAGCAGTTCTTC. The rearrangement uses TRBV7-8 and TRBJ2-1, with 8 nucleotides matching TRBD2. CDR3 length: 15 residues. The germline CDR1 and CDR2 sequences are SGHVS and FQNEAQ. V trimming: 4 bases; J trimming: 7 bases; junction bases outside the gene matches: 9.

CDR3 DNA: TGTGCCAGCTCACCGACACATACTACCCCCTACGAGCAGTACTTC. This translates into CASSPTHTTPYEQYF. V is TRBV18 and J is TRBJ2-7; D is undetermined. The CDR3 is 15 amino acids. In germline, CDR1 is KGHSH, CDR2 LQKENI. The ends were cut back, 3 bases at V and 2 bases at J, with 14 bases in the middle.